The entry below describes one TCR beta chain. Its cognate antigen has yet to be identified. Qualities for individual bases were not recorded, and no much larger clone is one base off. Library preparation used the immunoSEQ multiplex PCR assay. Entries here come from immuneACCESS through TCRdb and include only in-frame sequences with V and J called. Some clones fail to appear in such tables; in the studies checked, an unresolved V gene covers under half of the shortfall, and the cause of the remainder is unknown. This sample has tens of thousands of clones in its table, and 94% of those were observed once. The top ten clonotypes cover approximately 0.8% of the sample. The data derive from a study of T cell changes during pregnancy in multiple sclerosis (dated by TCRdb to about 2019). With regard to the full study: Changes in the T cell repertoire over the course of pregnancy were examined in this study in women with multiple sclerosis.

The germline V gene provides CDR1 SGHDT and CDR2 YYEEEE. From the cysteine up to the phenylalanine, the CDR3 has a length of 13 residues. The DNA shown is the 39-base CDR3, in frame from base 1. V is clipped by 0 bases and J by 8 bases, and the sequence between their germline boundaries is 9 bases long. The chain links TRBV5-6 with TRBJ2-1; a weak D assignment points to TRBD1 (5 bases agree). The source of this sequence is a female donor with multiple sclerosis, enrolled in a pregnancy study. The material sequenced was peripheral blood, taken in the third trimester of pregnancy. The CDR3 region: CASSLGGQDEQFF. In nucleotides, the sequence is TGTGCCAGCAGCTTGGGGGGCCAGGATGAGCAGTTCTTC. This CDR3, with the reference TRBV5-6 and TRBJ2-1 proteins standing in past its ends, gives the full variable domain DAGVTQSPTHLIKTRGQQVTLRCSPKSGHDTVSWYQQALGQGPQFIFQYYEEEERQRGNFPDRFSGHQFPNYSSELNVNALLLGDSALYLCASSLGGQDEQFFGPGTRLTVL.